The source of this T cell receptor (beta chain) is a study of T cells in localized non-small cell lung cancer. Findings of the study overall: Sequencing was restricted to one tumor region; therefore, heterogeneity remains possible. Longer overall survival was seen with higher T cell density measured in blood. Adjacent lung had a median around 50 of the 100 largest tumor clones. Measurement of T cell clonality placed uninvolved adjacent lung highest, above the level in tumor.

CDR3 size: 14 residues. The germline gives CDR1 GTSNPN, CDR2 SVGIG (reference sequence). With 3 bases clipped from V and 3 bases from J, the junction kept 4 bases outside the gene matches. Measured with immunoSEQ multiplex PCR; TCRdb has only the in-frame clones, and not every one. This table holds around 67,000 clones, about 90% found once. For this clone: Its antigen remains unknown.

The chain carries TRBV30 and TRBJ1-3, with 8 bases aligning to TRBD1. This sequence originates from a woman aged 40-75 years with stage I lung adenocarcinoma. Sequenced material: peripheral blood, taken before any cancer treatment. The CDR3 DNA sequence: TGTGCCTGGAGCCTTGGACAGGGTGGAAACACCATATATTTT. Protein: CAWSLGQGGNTIYF.